This T cell receptor beta chain was retrieved from a study of T cells in Graves' hyperthyroidism and ophthalmopathy. Across the whole study: Peripheral blood specimens were obtained at initial diagnosis, prior to any treatment.

Regarding the study as a whole: Blood also carried most thyroid clonotypes expanded above 0.001.

The V and J ends lost 3 bases and 1 base, in that order; junction bases with no gene match: 11. Germline assignment: CDR1 GTSNPN and CDR2 SVGIG (reference sequence). The CDR3 is 17 amino acids. Thyroid ultrasound, orbital computed tomography, clinical symptoms, and serum thyroxine and TRAb underpinned diagnoses. Amplification targeted TCR beta CDR3 regions from RNA transcripts. The HTBI primer set drove a first-round RT-PCR of the TCR CDR3. Each CDR3 protein gets one entry after TCRdb re-called the multiplex PCR reads with MiXCR. The sample consists of 450,000 to 650,000 distinct CDR3 sequences, about 15% of them appearing once. As for this clonotype: Its antigen remains unknown.

Material: blood. The chain employs TRBV30 and TRBJ2-7, with TRBD2 matching 11 bases. This sequence was found in a woman under 30 with Graves' ophthalmopathy. The CDR3 protein is CAWRSVAGGPRSYEQYF. The CDR3 nucleotides are TGTGCCTGGAGATCGGTAGCGGGAGGGCCCCGATCCTACGAGCAGTACTTC. The variable domain in full, completed from reference TRBV30 and TRBJ2-7, reads SQTIHQWPATLVQPVGSPLSLECTVEGTSNPNLYWYRQAAGRGLQLLFYSVGIGQISSEVPQNLSASRPQDRQFILSSKKLLLSDSGFYLCAWRSVAGGPRSYEQYFGPGTRLTVT.